This passage covers 6 T cell receptor beta chains from one sample sequenced in a study of OX40 agonist ivuxolimab in advanced cancers. Profiled with immunoSEQ multiplex PCR; TCRdb holds only in-frame clones, not every one. The data hold 85,000 to 120,000 clones, with 90% observed a single time. The input for sequencing was CD4+ or CD8+ T cells sorted from blood, taken in a trial of the OX40 agonist ivuxolimab. These receptors were taken from an adult with an advanced solid tumor such as melanoma, head and neck, liver or kidney cancer.

The CDR3 loop is CASSESLNQGAETQYF. The CDR3 DNA follows: TGTGCCAGCAGTGAAAGTCTGAACCAGGGCGCAGAGACCCAGTACTTC. The chain joins TRBV5-4 to TRBJ2-5; D may be TRBD1 (5 bases). Germline V gene data show CDR1 as SGHNT and CDR2 as YYREEE (reference sequence). The CDR3 contains 16 residues. Trimming removed 5 bases at V and 4 bases at J, with 21 bases between.

The CDR3: CASSLEGAGVNTEAFF. The CDR3 DNA sequence: TGTGCCAGCAGCTTGGAGGGGGCGGGGGTGAACACTGAAGCTTTCTTT. The genes are TRBV5-4 and TRBJ1-1, with TRBD1 matching 7 bases. This CDR3 is 16 amino acids long. V was pared by 0 bases and J by 0 bases, with 5 bases of the junction left unmatched. Germline V gene lookup returns CDR1 SGHNT and CDR2 YYREEE (reference sequence).

This clone was observed a single time. The CDR3 sequence is CASSPEVTTQYF. The CDR3 DNA sequence: TGTGCCAGCAGCCCCGAGGTCACGACCCAGTACTTC. This chain uses TRBV7-9 with TRBJ2-5; D call uncertain. V shed 5 bases and J shed 7 bases, with 11 bases lying between them. The CDR3 contains 12 residues. CDR1 and CDR2 from the germline V gene are SEHNR and FQNEAQ (reference sequence).

V is TRBV6-5 and J is TRBJ1-1; D uncertain. V shed 7 bases and J shed 6 bases, with 18 bases lying between them. The CDR3 totals 14 residues. The V gene's germline CDR1 is MNHEY and CDR2 SVGAGI. CDR3 nucleotide sequence: TGTGCCAGCATACCCACCCGAACTGGGGCTGAAGCTTTCTTT. It specifies CASIPTRTGAEAFF.

The chain couples TRBV7-9 to TRBJ1-2, with TRBD1 matching 7 bases. The trim removed 5 bases at V and 8 bases at J, leaving 14 bases unmatched. CDR3 length: 15 amino acids. Germline lookup yields CDR1 SEHNR and CDR2 FQNEAQ (reference sequence). DNA for the CDR3: TGTGCCAGCAGCCCTCATAAATCGGGACAGACGGGCTACACCTTC. It is translated as CASSPHKSGQTGYTF.

The chain employs TRBV28 and TRBJ2-7; D is unresolved. Germline V gene data show CDR1 as MDHEN and CDR2 as SYDVKM. The CDR3 length is 13 residues. The V end was cut by 6 bases, the J end by 7 bases, with 16 bases between. Here the CDR3 reads CASSPPLKREQYF. CDR3 coding DNA: TGTGCCAGCAGCCCACCTCTTAAAAGGGAGCAGTACTTC.